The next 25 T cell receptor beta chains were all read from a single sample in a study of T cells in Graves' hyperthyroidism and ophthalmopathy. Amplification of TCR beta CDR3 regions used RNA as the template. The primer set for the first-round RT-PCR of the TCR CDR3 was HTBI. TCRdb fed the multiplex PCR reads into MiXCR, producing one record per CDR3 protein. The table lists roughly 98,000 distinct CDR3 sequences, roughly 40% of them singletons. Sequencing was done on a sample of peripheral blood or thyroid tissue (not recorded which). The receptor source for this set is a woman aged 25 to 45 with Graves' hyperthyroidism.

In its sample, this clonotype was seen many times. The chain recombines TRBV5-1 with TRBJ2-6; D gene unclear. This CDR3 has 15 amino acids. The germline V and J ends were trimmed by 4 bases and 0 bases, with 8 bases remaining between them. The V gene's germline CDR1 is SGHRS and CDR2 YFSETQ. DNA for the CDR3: TGCGCCAGCAGCACCAGTACCTCTGGGGCCAACGTCCTGACTTTC. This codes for CASSTSTSGANVLTF.

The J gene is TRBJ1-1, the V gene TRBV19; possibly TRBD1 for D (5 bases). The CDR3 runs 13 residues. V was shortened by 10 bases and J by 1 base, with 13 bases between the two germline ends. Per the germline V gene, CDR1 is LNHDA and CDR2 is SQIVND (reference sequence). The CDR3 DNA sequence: TGTGCCACCGAAGGGGTGCCGAACACTGAAGCTTTCTTT. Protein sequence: CATEGVPNTEAFF.

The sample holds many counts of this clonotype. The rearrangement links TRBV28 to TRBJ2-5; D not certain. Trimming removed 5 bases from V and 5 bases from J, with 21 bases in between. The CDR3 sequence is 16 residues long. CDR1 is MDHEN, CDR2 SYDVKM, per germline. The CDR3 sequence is CASSLGDPRPWETQYF. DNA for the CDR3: TGTGCCAGCAGTCTAGGCGATCCTCGCCCATGGGAGACCCAGTACTTC. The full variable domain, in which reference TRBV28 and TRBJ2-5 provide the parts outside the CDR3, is DVKVTQSSRYLVKRTGEKVFLECVQDMDHENMFWYRQDPGLGLRLIYFSYDVKMKEKGDIPEGYSVSREKKERFSLILESASTNQTSMYLCASSLGDPRPWETQYFGPGTRLLVL.

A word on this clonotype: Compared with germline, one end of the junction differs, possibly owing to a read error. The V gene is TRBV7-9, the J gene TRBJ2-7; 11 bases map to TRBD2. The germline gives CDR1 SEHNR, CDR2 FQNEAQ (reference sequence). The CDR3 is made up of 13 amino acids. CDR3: CASSTAGLAGVWF. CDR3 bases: TGTGCCAGCAGTACCGCCGGACTAGCGGGTGTATGGTTC.

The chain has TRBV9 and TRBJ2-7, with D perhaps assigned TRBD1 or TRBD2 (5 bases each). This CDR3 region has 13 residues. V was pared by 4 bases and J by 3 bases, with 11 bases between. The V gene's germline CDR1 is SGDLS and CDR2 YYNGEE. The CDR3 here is CASSQGRSYEQYF. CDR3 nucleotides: TGTGCCAGCAGCCAGGGACGGAGCTACGAGCAGTACTTC.

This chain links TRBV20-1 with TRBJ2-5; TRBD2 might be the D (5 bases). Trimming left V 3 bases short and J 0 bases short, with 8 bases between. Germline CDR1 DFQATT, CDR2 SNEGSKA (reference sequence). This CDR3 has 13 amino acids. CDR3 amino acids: CSASGVYQETQYF. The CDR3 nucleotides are TGCAGTGCTAGCGGGGTGTACCAAGAGACCCAGTACTTC.

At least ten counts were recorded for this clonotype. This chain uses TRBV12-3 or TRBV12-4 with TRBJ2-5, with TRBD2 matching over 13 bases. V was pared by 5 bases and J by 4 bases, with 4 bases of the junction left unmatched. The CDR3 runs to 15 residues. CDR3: CASSTRLAGGETQYF. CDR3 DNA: TGTGCCAGCAGTACCCGACTAGCGGGAGGAGAGACCCAGTACTTC.

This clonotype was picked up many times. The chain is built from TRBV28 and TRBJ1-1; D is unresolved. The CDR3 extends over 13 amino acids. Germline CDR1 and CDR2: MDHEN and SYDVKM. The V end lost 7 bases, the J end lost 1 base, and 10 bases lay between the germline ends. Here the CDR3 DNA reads TGTGCCAGCACTAGGGATCGGAACACTGAAGCTTTCTTT. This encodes CASTRDRNTEAFF. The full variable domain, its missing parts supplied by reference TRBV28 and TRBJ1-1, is DVKVTQSSRYLVKRTGEKVFLECVQDMDHENMFWYRQDPGLGLRLIYFSYDVKMKEKGDIPEGYSVSREKKERFSLILESASTNQTSMYLCASTRDRNTEAFFGQGTRLTVV.

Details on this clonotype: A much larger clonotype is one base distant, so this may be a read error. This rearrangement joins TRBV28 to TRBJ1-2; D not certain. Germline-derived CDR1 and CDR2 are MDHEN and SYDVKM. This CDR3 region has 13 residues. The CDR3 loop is CASSLTDNYRYTF. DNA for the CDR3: TGTGCCAGCAGTTTGACTGACAACTATCGCTACACCTTC.

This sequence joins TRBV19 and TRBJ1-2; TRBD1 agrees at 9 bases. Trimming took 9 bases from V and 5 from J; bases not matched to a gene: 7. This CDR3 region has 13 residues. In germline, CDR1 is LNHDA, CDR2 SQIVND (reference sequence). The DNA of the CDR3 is TGTGCCAGCCACGGACAGGGGCTTTATGGCTACACCTTC. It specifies CASHGQGLYGYTF.

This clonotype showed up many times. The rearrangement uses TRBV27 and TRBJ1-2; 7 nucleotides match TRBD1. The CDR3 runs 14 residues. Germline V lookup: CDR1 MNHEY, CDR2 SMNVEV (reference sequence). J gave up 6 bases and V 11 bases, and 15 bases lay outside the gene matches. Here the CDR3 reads CARAGDRDRNGYTF. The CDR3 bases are TGTGCCCGCGCCGGTGACAGGGATCGGAATGGCTACACCTTC.

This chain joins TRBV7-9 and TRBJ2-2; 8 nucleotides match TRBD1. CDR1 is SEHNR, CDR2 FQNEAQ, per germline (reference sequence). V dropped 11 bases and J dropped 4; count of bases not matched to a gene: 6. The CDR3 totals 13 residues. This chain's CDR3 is CAATGQVTGELFF. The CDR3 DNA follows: TGTGCCGCCACGGGACAGGTCACCGGGGAGCTGTTTTTT.

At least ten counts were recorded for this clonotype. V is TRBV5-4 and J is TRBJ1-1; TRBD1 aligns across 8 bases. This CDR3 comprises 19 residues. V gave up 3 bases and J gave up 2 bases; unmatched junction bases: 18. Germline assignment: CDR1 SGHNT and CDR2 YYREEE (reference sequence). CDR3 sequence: CASSSNPRGRSEKNTEAFF. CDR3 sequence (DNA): TGTGCCAGCAGCTCCAACCCCAGGGGGCGCTCGGAGAAAAACACTGAAGCTTTCTTT.

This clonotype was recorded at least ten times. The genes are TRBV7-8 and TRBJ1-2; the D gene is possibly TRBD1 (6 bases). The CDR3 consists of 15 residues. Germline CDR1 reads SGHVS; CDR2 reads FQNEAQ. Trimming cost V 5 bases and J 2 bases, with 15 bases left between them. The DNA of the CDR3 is TGTGCCAGCAGCCGACAGGCGGCGGGAAACTATGGCTACACCTTC. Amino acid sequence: CASSRQAAGNYGYTF.

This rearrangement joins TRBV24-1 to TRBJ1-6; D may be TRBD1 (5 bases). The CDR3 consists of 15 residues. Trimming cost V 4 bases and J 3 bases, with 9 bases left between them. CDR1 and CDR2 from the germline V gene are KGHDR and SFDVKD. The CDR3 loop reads CATSDRGNYNSPLHF. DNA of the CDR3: TGTGCCACCAGTGACCGGGGGAACTATAATTCACCCCTCCACTTT.

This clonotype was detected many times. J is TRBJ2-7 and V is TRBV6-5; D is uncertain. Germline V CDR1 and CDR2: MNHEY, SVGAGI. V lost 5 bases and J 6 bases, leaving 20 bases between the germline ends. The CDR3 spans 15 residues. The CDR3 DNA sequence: TGTGCCAGCAGTGACGGTAGACGGATGGGGATCGAGCAGTACTTC. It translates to CASSDGRRMGIEQYF.

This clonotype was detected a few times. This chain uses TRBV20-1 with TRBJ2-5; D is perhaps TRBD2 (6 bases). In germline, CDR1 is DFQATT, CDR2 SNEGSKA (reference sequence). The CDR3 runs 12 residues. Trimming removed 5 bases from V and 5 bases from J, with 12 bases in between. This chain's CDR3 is CSAHGGRETQYF. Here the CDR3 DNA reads TGCAGTGCTCATGGGGGGAGGGAGACCCAGTACTTC.

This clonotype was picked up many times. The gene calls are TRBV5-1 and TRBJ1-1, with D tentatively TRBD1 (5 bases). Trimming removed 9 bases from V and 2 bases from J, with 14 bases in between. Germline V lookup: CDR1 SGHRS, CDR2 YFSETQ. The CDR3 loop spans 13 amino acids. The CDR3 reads CATSTGANTEAFF. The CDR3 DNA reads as TGCGCCACATCTACCGGGGCAAACACTGAAGCTTTCTTT.

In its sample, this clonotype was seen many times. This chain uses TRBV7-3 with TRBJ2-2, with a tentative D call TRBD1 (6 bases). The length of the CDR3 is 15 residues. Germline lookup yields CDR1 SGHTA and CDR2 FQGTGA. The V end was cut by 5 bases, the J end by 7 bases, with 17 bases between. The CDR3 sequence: CASSLEGVPGGELFF. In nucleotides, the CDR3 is TGTGCCAGCAGCCTAGAGGGGGTCCCAGGCGGGGAGCTGTTTTTT.

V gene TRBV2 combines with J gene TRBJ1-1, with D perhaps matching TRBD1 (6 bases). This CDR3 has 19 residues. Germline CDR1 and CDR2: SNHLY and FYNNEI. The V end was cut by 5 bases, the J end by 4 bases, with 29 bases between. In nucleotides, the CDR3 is TGTGCCAGCAGTTTTAGTATTGGCGTGGACGGGACAATGAGCACTGAAGCTTTCTTT. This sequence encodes CASSFSIGVDGTMSTEAFF.

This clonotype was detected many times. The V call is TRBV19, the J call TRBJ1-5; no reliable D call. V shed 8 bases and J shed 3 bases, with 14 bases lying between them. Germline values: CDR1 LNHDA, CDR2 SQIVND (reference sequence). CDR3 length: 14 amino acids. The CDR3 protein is CASPHDIPNQPQHF. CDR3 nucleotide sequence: TGTGCCAGTCCCCACGACATCCCCAATCAGCCCCAGCATTTT.

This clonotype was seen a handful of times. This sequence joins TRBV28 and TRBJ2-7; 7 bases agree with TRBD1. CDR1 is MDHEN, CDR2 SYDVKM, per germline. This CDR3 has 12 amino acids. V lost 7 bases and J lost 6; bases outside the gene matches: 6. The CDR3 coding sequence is TGTGCCAGCAATGACAGGGCCGGCGAGCAGTACTTC. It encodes CASNDRAGEQYF.

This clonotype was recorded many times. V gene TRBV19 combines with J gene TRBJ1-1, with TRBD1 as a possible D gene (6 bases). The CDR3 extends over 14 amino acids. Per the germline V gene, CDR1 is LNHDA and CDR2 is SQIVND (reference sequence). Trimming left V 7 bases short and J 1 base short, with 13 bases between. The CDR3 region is CASTAWTENTEAFF. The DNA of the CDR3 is TGTGCCAGTACGGCGTGGACAGAGAACACTGAAGCTTTCTTT.

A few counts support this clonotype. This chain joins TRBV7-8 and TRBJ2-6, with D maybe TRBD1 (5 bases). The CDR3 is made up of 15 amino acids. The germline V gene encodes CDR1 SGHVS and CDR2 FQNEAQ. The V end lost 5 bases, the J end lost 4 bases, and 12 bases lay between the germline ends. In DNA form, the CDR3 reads TGTGCCAGCAGCCCCAGGGATGGAGGGGCCAACGTCCTGACTTTC. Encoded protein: CASSPRDGGANVLTF.

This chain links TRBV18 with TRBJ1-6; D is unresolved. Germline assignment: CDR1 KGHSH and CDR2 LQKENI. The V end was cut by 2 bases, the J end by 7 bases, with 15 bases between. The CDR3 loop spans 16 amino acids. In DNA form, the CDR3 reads TGTGCCAGCTCACCATCTCCATGGGCCTCGAATTCACCCCTCCACTTT. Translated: CASSPSPWASNSPLHF.